This T cell receptor beta chain was documented in a study of CD8 T cells in ankylosing spondylitis. General study findings and limits: A CD8+ phenotype characterized the disease-linked clones, which were relatively rare in peripheral blood. The study identified a TCR beta motif of under ten highly homologous variants that appeared characteristic of ankylosing spondylitis blood. Prior literature has documented some motif variants in synovial fluid and blood from reactive arthritis.

Quantitative 5'-RACE with molecular barcodes was used to make the TCR beta libraries. TCRdb analysed the 5' RACE reads with MiXCR anew, one entry per CDR3 protein. Of approximately 300,000 distinct CDR3 sequences listed, 15% to 20% are singletons. This clonotype was detected a few times. Its target is unknown. This CDR3 spans 15 amino acids. Trimming left V 0 bases short and J 4 bases short, with 12 bases between. The germline gives CDR1 SGHAT, CDR2 FQNNGV. Sequenced: blood, either unsorted or a sorted T cell fraction (not recorded which). The genes are TRBV11-2 and TRBJ2-5; possible D gene TRBD2, 5 bases. The receptor's source is a male donor with ankylosing spondylitis or in good health (not recorded which). CDR3 residues: CASSLELVEVETQYF. The CDR3 DNA is TGTGCCAGCAGCTTAGAACTAGTCGAGGTAGAGACCCAGTACTTC.